The 21 T cell receptor beta chains given below trace back to one sample, sequenced in a study of blood T cell repertoires in COVID-19. Profiled with immunoSEQ multiplex PCR; TCRdb holds only in-frame clones, not every one. The sample has roughly 17,000 clones, over 70% seen once; the top ten hold approximately 2.9%. Sequencing was carried out using peripheral blood. These receptors originate from a human donor in a cohort sampled during active COVID-19.

V usage is TRBV9 and J usage is TRBJ2-3; D might be TRBD1 (8 bases). The germline V gene encodes CDR1 SGDLS and CDR2 YYNGEE. The V end was cut by 0 bases, the J end by 3 bases, with 14 bases between. The CDR3 is 16 amino acids. This CDR3 reads CASSVVGQGGTDTQYF. CDR3 nucleotide sequence: TGTGCCAGCAGCGTAGTCGGACAGGGAGGGACAGATACGCAGTATTTT.

This clone has just one count. The V and J genes are TRBV3-1 (or the pseudogene TRBV3-2) and TRBJ2-2; 10 bases align to TRBD1. CDR1 and CDR2 from the germline V gene are LGHDT and YNNKEL (reference sequence). The ends lost 5 bases at V and 4 bases at J; junction bases unmatched: 7. CDR3 length: 16 residues. The CDR3 coding sequence is TGTGCCAGCAGCGCGCCCGGGACAGGGGTCACCGGGGAGCTGTTTTTT. This sequence encodes CASSAPGTGVTGELFF.

The chain carries TRBV4-1 and TRBJ1-1; possible D gene TRBD1, 5 bases. The CDR3 is made up of 16 amino acids. The V end lost 2 bases, the J end lost 3 bases, and 16 bases lay between the germline ends. CDR1 and CDR2 from the germline V gene are MGHRA and YSYEKL. This CDR3 reads CASSQLGGSVDTEAFF. CDR3 nucleotides: TGCGCCAGCAGCCAATTGGGGGGATCCGTGGACACTGAAGCTTTCTTT.

This chain uses TRBV11-2 with TRBJ2-7, with no clear D. Germline CDR1 and CDR2: SGHAT and FQNNGV. Trimming removed 5 bases from V and 0 bases from J, with 14 bases in between. CDR3 size: 15 residues. The CDR3 spells CASSTPSGVSYEQYF. CDR3 nucleotide sequence: TGTGCCAGCAGCACGCCTTCGGGTGTCTCCTACGAGCAGTACTTC.

The genes are TRBV5-1 and TRBJ2-5; 12 bases are a match to TRBD2. Germline V lookup: CDR1 SGHRS, CDR2 YFSETQ. The CDR3 is 13 residues long. The J segment lost 2 bases and the V segment lost 7 bases, leaving 0 bases of the junction unmatched. CDR3 region: CASGLAGQETQYF. CDR3 coding DNA: TGCGCCAGCGGACTAGCGGGACAAGAGACCCAGTACTTC.

The rearrangement joins TRBV4-1 to TRBJ2-7; unclear D gene. CDR1 and CDR2 (germline): MGHRA, YSYEKL. The CDR3 consists of 15 residues. V lost 1 base and J lost 0, with 10 bases in between. As DNA, the CDR3 is TGCGCCAGCAGCCAAGGATTTCCGAGCTCCTACGAGCAGTACTTC. It specifies CASSQGFPSSYEQYF.

This clone has just a few counts. The rearrangement uses TRBV5-1 and TRBJ1-6; D is unresolved. Germline-derived CDR1 and CDR2 are SGHRS and YFSETQ. The CDR3 consists of 19 residues. V was cut by 4 bases and J by 9 bases, with 29 bases left in between. The CDR3: CASSHVLRTQRLAGSPLHF. CDR3 coding DNA: TGCGCCAGCAGCCACGTCCTACGAACCCAACGTCTTGCGGGTTCACCCCTCCACTTT.

The chain is built from TRBV28 and TRBJ1-5; TRBD1 aligns across 8 bases. Trimming cost V 4 bases and J 11 bases; bases outside gene matches: 16. The CDR3 contains 16 residues. Germline lookup yields CDR1 MDHEN and CDR2 SYDVKM. Here the CDR3 reads CASSSPGQGQIMAQHF. The CDR3 DNA reads as TGTGCCAGCAGTTCACCCGGACAGGGTCAAATCATGGCCCAGCATTTT.

This clone has only one observation. This rearrangement joins TRBV19 to TRBJ2-5, with 7 positions matching TRBD2. The CDR3 length is 15 residues. With V trimmed by 3 bases and J by 5 bases, 9 bases remained unmatched. Germline V gene sequence: CDR1 LNHDA, CDR2 SQIVND (reference sequence). CDR3 coding DNA: TGTGCCAGTAGTATCGGGGCGGGAGCTGCGGAGACCCAGTACTTC. This gives the protein CASSIGAGAAETQYF.

This chain links TRBV18 with TRBJ2-7; 7 positions match TRBD1. The CDR3 totals 14 residues. The germline CDR1 and CDR2 sequences are KGHSH and LQKENI. With 3 bases clipped from V and 6 bases from J, the junction kept 8 bases outside the gene matches. CDR3 residues: CASSPFDRAGEQYF. The CDR3 DNA is TGTGCCAGCTCACCGTTCGACAGGGCCGGCGAGCAGTACTTC.

The rearrangement links TRBV19 to TRBJ1-5; 7 positions agree with TRBD1. Germline CDR1 is LNHDA and CDR2 is SQIVND (reference sequence). Germline trimming cut 10 bases from V and 2 bases from J; bases unmatched to any gene: 5. The CDR3 has 13 residues. The CDR3 DNA is TGTGCCACCTGGACAGGCGGCAATCAGCCCCAGCATTTT. Residues: CATWTGGNQPQHF.

The J gene is TRBJ1-1, the V gene TRBV10-1; perhaps TRBD1 as D (6 bases). CDR3 length equals 15 residues. V was shortened by 6 bases and J by 2 bases, with 16 bases between the two germline ends. CDR1 WNHNN and CDR2 SYGVQD come from the germline V gene (reference sequence). The CDR3 region is CASREPGQPNTEAFF. CDR3 coding DNA: TGCGCCAGCAGAGAACCCGGACAGCCAAACACTGAAGCTTTCTTT.

The rearrangement uses TRBV23-1 and TRBJ2-7, with D maybe TRBD1 (6 bases). TRBV23-1 qualifies as an ORF whose function is uncertain. V was trimmed by 3 bases and J by 2 bases, leaving 11 bases between them. The CDR3 has 14 amino acids. CDR3 coding DNA: TGCGCCAGCAGTCACCCGGACAGAGCCTACGAGCAGTACTTC. Translated, it gives CASSHPDRAYEQYF.

This chain uses TRBV3-1 (or the pseudogene TRBV3-2) with TRBJ1-6; 9 bases line up with TRBD1. CDR1 is LGHDT and CDR2 is YNNKEL in the germline V gene (reference sequence). The CDR3 loop spans 14 amino acids. The junction had 4 bases not matched to a gene; V was cut back by 3 bases and J by 10 bases. The CDR3 here is CASSQGTGSSPLHF. Here the CDR3 DNA reads TGTGCCAGCAGCCAGGGGACAGGGTCGTCACCCCTCCACTTT.

The chain joins TRBV18 to TRBJ2-7; TRBD1 aligns across 7 bases. J gave up 6 bases and V 2 bases, and 4 bases lay outside the gene matches. The germline V gene has CDR1 KGHSH and CDR2 LQKENI. This CDR3 has 13 amino acids. The CDR3 DNA is TGTGCCAGCTCACCAACGACAGGGTTCGAGCAGTACTTC. It codes for CASSPTTGFEQYF.

The V and J genes are TRBV4-2 and TRBJ2-7, with TRBD1 as a possible D gene (6 bases). This CDR3 spans 15 amino acids. The germline CDR1 and CDR2 sequences are LGHNA and YNFKEQ. Trimming pared 4 bases from V and 2 bases from J, leaving 15 bases between. CDR3 residues: CASSPRTEQPYEQYF. The CDR3 nucleotides read TGTGCCAGCAGCCCCCGGACAGAACAACCCTACGAGCAGTACTTC.

The rearrangement joins TRBV19 to TRBJ1-2; D is possibly TRBD1 (6 bases). The CDR3 has 13 amino acids. Trimming took 6 bases from V and 2 from J, leaving 10 bases between them. Germline V gene sequence: CDR1 LNHDA, CDR2 SQIVND (reference sequence). The CDR3 loop is CASSLDRNYGYTF. The DNA of the CDR3 is TGTGCCAGTAGCTTGGACAGAAACTATGGCTACACCTTC. Looking up the rest from reference TRBV19 and TRBJ1-2 gives the full variable domain: DGGITQSPKYLFRKEGQNVTLSCEQNLNHDAMYWYRQDPGQGLRLIYYSQIVNDFQKGDIAEGYSVSREKKESFPLTVTSAQKNPTAFYLCASSLDRNYGYTFGSGTRLTVV.

The chain has TRBV27 and TRBJ2-4; D gene ambiguous. The CDR3 has 16 amino acids. Per germline, CDR1 MNHEY and CDR2 SMNVEV (reference sequence). V gave up 3 bases and J gave up 0 bases, with 12 bases separating them. CDR3 amino acids: CASSLAGRVAKNIQYF. The CDR3 DNA follows: TGTGCCAGCAGTTTGGCCGGTCGGGTAGCCAAAAACATTCAGTACTTC.

The chain recombines TRBV6-5 with TRBJ1-3; 9 nucleotides agree with TRBD1. This CDR3 comprises 15 residues. Germline assignment: CDR1 MNHEY and CDR2 SVGAGI. After removal of 0 bases from V and 4 bases from J, the junction contained 1 base not matched to a gene. The CDR3 reads CASSYSTGGGNTIYF. CDR3 sequence (DNA): TGTGCCAGCAGTTACTCGACAGGGGGAGGAAACACCATATATTTT.

The rearrangement joins TRBV4-1 to TRBJ2-7; 10 bases are shared with TRBD2. With V trimmed by 0 bases and J by 3 bases, 5 bases remained unmatched. CDR1 and CDR2 (germline): MGHRA, YSYEKL. The CDR3 is 16 residues long. The CDR3 DNA reads TGCGCCAGCAGCCAAGAGGAACTAGCGGGGAGCTACGAGCAGTACTTC. This translates into CASSQEELAGSYEQYF.

The chain uses TRBV27 and TRBJ2-5; 10 nucleotides line up with TRBD2. This CDR3 comprises 15 residues. Losses at the gene ends were 6 bases for V and 4 bases for J; bases not matched to a gene: 8. From germline, CDR1 is MNHEY and CDR2 SMNVEV (reference sequence). CDR3 sequence (DNA): TGTGCCAGCAGGGAGCGGGAGGGCAATCCAGAGACCCAGTACTTC. Protein sequence: CASREREGNPETQYF.